The 10 T cell receptor beta chains presented below share a single source sample, sequenced in a study of patients and donors after allogeneic stem cell transplantation. TCRdb called the RT-PCR reads again in MiXCR, with one record for every CDR3 protein. The table shows approximately 90,000 distinct CDR3 sequences, with around 5% occurring only once. Sequencing was done on a sample of blood, either unsorted or a sorted T cell fraction (not recorded which). These receptors all stem from a human donor who was either an allogeneic HSCT recipient or a stem cell or donor lymphocyte infusion donor (not recorded which). It is not recorded whose cells these are; they may come from a transplant donor.

This clonotype was seen repeatedly, ten times or more. The CDR3 loop reads CASKGGHYGYTF. The CDR3 bases are TGTGCCAGCAAAGGGGGGCACTATGGCTACACCTTC. J is TRBJ1-2 and V is TRBV3-1, with D perhaps matching TRBD1 (6 bases). V lost 7 bases, J lost 3 bases, and 9 bases lay in between. Per the germline V gene, CDR1 is LGHDT and CDR2 is YNNKEL (reference sequence). This CDR3 comprises 12 residues.

This clonotype was counted only a few times. The CDR3 is CASSATFNEQFF. The DNA of the CDR3 is TGTGCCAGCAGCGCCACTTTCAATGAGCAGTTCTTC. This chain joins TRBV9 and TRBJ2-1; unclear D gene. The CDR3 sequence is 12 residues long. The germline V gene encodes CDR1 SGDLS and CDR2 YYNGEE. Trimming took 3 bases from V and 6 from J, leaving 7 bases between them.

Concerning this clonotype: The junction shows a germline mismatch at one end, possibly a read error. The chain uses TRBV5-4 and TRBJ2-5, with D possibly matching TRBD1 (6 bases). Germline V CDR1 and CDR2: SGHNT, YYREEE (reference sequence). The CDR3 sequence is 14 residues long. CDR3 sequence: CASSPGQSQVTQYF. For the CDR3, the DNA is TGTGCCAGCAGCCCGGGACAAAGCCAAGTGACCCAGTACTTC.

The V and J genes are TRBV9 and TRBJ2-7; tentatively, D is TRBD2 (7 bases). The ends were cut back, 3 bases at V and 0 bases at J, with 13 bases in the middle. Germline assignment: CDR1 SGDLS and CDR2 YYNGEE. This CDR3 comprises 15 residues. The CDR3 nucleotides are TGTGCCAGCAGCGAGGGGGGGTCCGACTCCTACGAGCAGTACTTC. Translating it yields CASSEGGSDSYEQYF. Combining the CDR3 with reference TRBV9 and TRBJ2-7 gives the whole variable domain DSGVTQTPKHLITATGQRVTLRCSPRSGDLSVYWYQQSLDQGLQFLIQYYNGEERAKGNILERFSAQQFPDLHSELNLSSLELGDSALYFCASSEGGSDSYEQYFGPGTRLTVT.

The sample holds many counts of this clonotype. This sequence joins TRBV11-1 and TRBJ2-7; D is tentatively TRBD1 or TRBD2 (5 bases each). CDR3 size: 18 residues. Per germline, CDR1 SGHAT and CDR2 FQDESV (reference sequence). Trimming stripped 5 bases from V and 2 bases from J, with 25 bases between. CDR3 in amino acids: CASSPAFFTGTKTYEQYF. The CDR3 DNA is TGTGCCAGCAGCCCCGCGTTCTTCACCGGGACGAAGACCTACGAGCAGTACTTC. Supplemented by reference TRBV11-1 and TRBJ2-7, the full variable domain reads EAEVAQSPRYKITEKSQAVAFWCDPISGHATLYWYRQILGQGPELLVQFQDESVVDDSQLPKDRFSAERLKGVDSTLKIQPAELGDSAMYLCASSPAFFTGTKTYEQYFGPGTRLTVT.

This clonotype has ten or more counts. One end of the junction does not line up with germline, which may come from a read error. The gene calls are TRBV12-3 or TRBV12-4 and TRBJ2-7; D is ambiguous. The CDR3 has 12 amino acids. The DNA for the CDR3 is TGTGCCAGCAGTATTGACCCCTACAAGCAGTACTTC. Its protein product is CASSIDPYKQYF.

This clonotype was picked up a small number of times. V and J are TRBV4-2 and TRBJ2-3; 12 bases are a match to TRBD2. The CDR3 is made up of 20 amino acids. Germline values: CDR1 LGHNA, CDR2 YNFKEQ. V trimming: 4 bases; J trimming: 2 bases; junction bases outside the gene matches: 16. The CDR3 protein is CASSPTRMTSGGLATDTQYF. CDR3 bases: TGTGCCAGCAGCCCAACGCGGATGACTAGCGGGGGATTAGCCACAGATACGCAGTATTTT.

This clonotype was counted between two and nine times. In DNA, the CDR3 is TGCGCCAGCAGCTTGGACGGTTCGCAAGGGGCCAACGTCCTGACTTTC. Its protein is CASSLDGSQGANVLTF. V is TRBV5-1 and J is TRBJ2-6; D call uncertain. In germline, CDR1 is SGHRS, CDR2 YFSETQ. The CDR3 is 16 amino acids. Trimming stripped 0 bases from V and 4 bases from J, with 11 bases between.

The chain employs TRBV20-1 and TRBJ2-2; 9 bases fit TRBD1. The CDR3 loop spans 14 amino acids. Germline CDR1 and CDR2: DFQATT and SNEGSKA (reference sequence). CDR3 sequence reads: CRKRDRENTGELFF. The CDR3 DNA is TGCAGGAAACGGGACAGGGAGAACACCGGGGAGCTGTTTTTT.

There are many counts of this clonotype. The rearrangement joins TRBV20-1 to TRBJ2-1; 9 bases map to TRBD2. The germline V gene has CDR1 DFQATT and CDR2 SNEGSKA (reference sequence). V dropped 3 bases and J dropped 15; count of bases not matched to a gene: 9. This CDR3 is built from 12 residues. The CDR3 here is CSARDPTSGLFF. The CDR3, as DNA: TGCAGTGCTAGGGACCCGACTAGCGGCCTGTTCTTC.